The 17 T cell receptor beta chains below all came from one sample that was sequenced in a study of blood T cell repertoires in COVID-19 (dated by TCRdb to about 2020). Library prep was done by the immunoSEQ multiplex PCR assay. TCRdb retrieved this table from immuneACCESS and kept in-frame rearrangements only. Not all clones are present; in checked studies, unresolved V genes account for under half, and no reason is known for the remainder. The sample profile shows just over 70,000 clones; around 80% of them were found once. The top ten clones comprise roughly 18% of the sample. Sequencing used peripheral blood. The origin of the receptors is a man in his 70s who had recovered from COVID-19.

The rearrangement links TRBV5-1 to TRBJ1-6, with a tentative D call TRBD1 (6 bases). Per germline, CDR1 SGHRS and CDR2 YFSETQ. This CDR3 comprises 15 residues. Trimming cost V 0 bases and J 7 bases, with 11 bases left between them. In DNA, the CDR3 is TGCGCCAGCAGCTTGGATGACAGGAGGAATTCACCCCTCCACTTT. Amino acid sequence: CASSLDDRRNSPLHF.

V usage is TRBV18 and J usage is TRBJ1-5; the D gene is possibly TRBD1 (5 bases). V lost 2 bases to trimming and J lost 4 bases, with 12 bases between them. Per germline, CDR1 KGHSH and CDR2 LQKENI. CDR3 size: 15 residues. The CDR3 protein is CASSPSQGWNQPQHF. In nucleotides, the CDR3 is TGTGCCAGCTCACCATCGCAGGGATGGAATCAGCCCCAGCATTTT.

The chain combines TRBV5-4 with TRBJ2-3; D may be TRBD1 (5 bases). This CDR3 contains 16 residues. V was trimmed by 1 base and J by 0 bases, leaving 12 bases between them. Germline V gene sequence: CDR1 SGHNT, CDR2 YYREEE (reference sequence). CDR3 protein: CASSLSHDRSTDTQYF. The CDR3 DNA reads as TGTGCCAGCAGCTTGTCTCACGACAGAAGCACAGATACGCAGTATTTT.

This chain connects TRBV19 to TRBJ1-6, with 9 bases identical to TRBD1. Germline CDR1 reads LNHDA; CDR2 reads SQIVND (reference sequence). The CDR3 loop spans 16 amino acids. The trim removed 4 bases at V and 10 bases at J, leaving 11 bases unmatched. This CDR3 reads CASSRYSGQGESPLHF. The CDR3 DNA follows: TGTGCCAGTAGTAGATACTCGGGACAGGGAGAGTCACCCCTCCACTTT.

This chain connects TRBV7-2 to TRBJ2-2, with D possibly TRBD2 on 5 matching bases. The V gene's germline CDR1 is SGHTA and CDR2 FQGNSA. The CDR3 has 14 residues. Trimming took off 3 bases at V and 5 bases at J, with 10 bases between the two ends. CDR3: CASSFSGITGELFF. Here the CDR3 DNA reads TGTGCCAGCAGCTTTTCCGGGATAACCGGGGAGCTGTTTTTT. Filled out from reference TRBV7-2 and TRBJ2-2, the complete variable domain reads GAGVSQSPSNKVTEKGKDVELRCDPISGHTALYWYRQSLGQGLEFLIYFQGNSAPDKSGLPSDRFSAERTGGSVSTLTIQRTQQEDSAVYLCASSFSGITGELFFGEGSRLTVL.

The chain joins TRBV29-1 to TRBJ1-1; 7 nucleotides agree with TRBD1. Germline-derived CDR1 and CDR2 are SQVTM and ANQGSEA. Germline trimming cut 4 bases from V and 4 bases from J; bases unmatched to any gene: 9. The CDR3 is 14 residues long. The CDR3 sequence: CSVVRPGGTTEAFF. The CDR3 coding sequence is TGCAGCGTTGTGCGACCAGGGGGGACCACTGAAGCTTTCTTT. Full variable domain (missing parts from reference TRBV29-1 and TRBJ1-1): SAVISQKPSRDICQRGTSLTIQCQVDSQVTMMFWYRQQPGQSLTLIATANQGSEATYESGFVIDKFPISRPNLTFSTLTVSNMSPEDSSIYLCSVVRPGGTTEAFFGQGTRLTVV.

This chain joins TRBV18 and TRBJ1-4; D is unclear. The V gene lost 5 bases and the J gene lost 1 base, with 8 bases spanning the gap. The CDR3 contains 14 residues. Germline-derived CDR1 and CDR2 are KGHSH and LQKENI. CDR3 sequence reads: CASSFSQTNEKLFF. The CDR3 bases are TGTGCCAGCTCATTCAGTCAAACTAATGAAAAACTGTTTTTT.

The V call is TRBV11-1, the J call TRBJ2-1; 12 nucleotides agree with TRBD2. Germline assignment: CDR1 SGHAT and CDR2 FQDESV (reference sequence). V dropped 4 bases and J dropped 6; count of bases not matched to a gene: 7. The CDR3 extends over 16 amino acids. The CDR3 sequence is CASSWTTSGGSNEQFF. In DNA form, the CDR3 reads TGTGCCAGCAGCTGGACGACTAGCGGGGGTTCCAATGAGCAGTTCTTC.

The chain uses TRBV7-9 and TRBJ1-4; possible D gene TRBD1, 5 bases. With 2 bases removed from V and 0 bases from J, the gap between germline ends came to 16 bases. CDR3 size: 18 residues. CDR1 and CDR2 (germline): SEHNR, FQNEAQ (reference sequence). The CDR3 sequence is CASSLLQGDFSTNEKLFF. DNA of the CDR3: TGTGCCAGCAGCTTACTTCAAGGGGACTTCTCAACTAATGAAAAACTGTTTTTT.

V usage is TRBV6-1 and J usage is TRBJ1-2; 8 bases map to TRBD1. Germline CDR1 is MNHNS and CDR2 is SASEGT. The length of the CDR3 is 14 residues. Unmatched junction bases numbered 5, after V lost 1 base and J lost 7 bases. In DNA, the CDR3 is TGTGCCAGCAGTGAAGACCCAGGGGGCCTTGGCTACACCTTC. It translates to CASSEDPGGLGYTF.

The CDR3 sequence: CASSLAAQGLPSYNSPLHF. CDR3 DNA sequence: TGTGCCAGCAGCTTAGCGGCCCAGGGTCTACCCTCCTATAATTCACCCCTCCACTTT. The chain carries TRBV7-2 and TRBJ1-6, with D perhaps TRBD1 (5 bases). Germline loops: CDR1 SGHTA, CDR2 FQGNSA. Trimming cost V 0 bases and J 0 bases, with 15 bases left between them. CDR3 length equals 19 residues.

This rearrangement joins TRBV3-1 (or the pseudogene TRBV3-2) to TRBJ2-7, with TRBD1 identical over 7 bases. The CDR3 is 16 residues long. Germline trimming cut 1 base from V and 3 bases from J; bases unmatched to any gene: 9. Germline V gene sequence: CDR1 LGHDT, CDR2 YNNKEL (reference sequence). The CDR3 nucleotides read TGTGCCAGCAGCCAAGTATGGTCGACAGGGATCTACGAGCAGTACTTC. This sequence encodes CASSQVWSTGIYEQYF.

The V and J genes are TRBV10-3 and TRBJ2-7; D might be TRBD2 (5 bases). This CDR3 is built from 15 residues. CDR1 and CDR2 from the germline V gene are ENHRY and SYGVKD. Deletions cut 0 bases from V and 2 bases from J, with 11 bases between. CDR3 nucleotide sequence: TGTGCCATCAGTGAGTCGCGGACCGGGACCTACGAGCAGTACTTC. Translation: CAISESRTGTYEQYF.

The CDR3 coding sequence is TGTGCCAGCAGTTCCTCCGGGCAGGGGGCAGGTTATGGCTACACCTTC. Its translation: CASSSSGQGAGYGYTF. This chain joins TRBV28 and TRBJ1-2; 8 bases agree with TRBD1. The CDR3 has 16 amino acids. Germline loops: CDR1 MDHEN, CDR2 SYDVKM. J gave up 5 bases and V 4 bases, and 12 bases lay outside the gene matches.

Remarks on this clone: In the same sample, other DNA sequences code for this CDR3. The gene calls are TRBV5-1 and TRBJ1-5, with 8 bases lining up with TRBD1. Germline trimming cut 0 bases from V and 3 bases from J; bases unmatched to any gene: 2. Germline CDR1 reads SGHRS; CDR2 reads YFSETQ. This CDR3 contains 15 residues. This CDR3 reads CASSLETGDNQPQHF. Here the CDR3 DNA reads TGCGCCAGCAGCTTGGAGACAGGGGACAATCAGCCCCAGCATTTT.

This clone was picked up a small number of times. The V gene is TRBV7-9, the J gene TRBJ2-1; possible D gene TRBD2, 5 bases. Per germline, CDR1 SEHNR and CDR2 FQNEAQ (reference sequence). There are 15 residues in the CDR3. Trimming left V 1 base short and J 0 bases short, with 7 bases between. CDR3 residues: CASSLEDYSYNEQFF. CDR3 bases: TGTGCCAGCAGCTTAGAAGACTACTCCTACAATGAGCAGTTCTTC.

The chain joins TRBV5-1 to TRBJ1-4; D is possibly TRBD1 (5 bases). Looked up from germline, CDR1 is SGHRS and CDR2 is YFSETQ. This CDR3 comprises 15 residues. Trimming took 0 bases from V and 7 from J, leaving 13 bases between them. CDR3 amino acids: CASSLGPGPGEKLFF. The CDR3 DNA follows: TGCGCCAGCAGCTTGGGTCCAGGGCCAGGTGAAAAACTGTTTTTT.